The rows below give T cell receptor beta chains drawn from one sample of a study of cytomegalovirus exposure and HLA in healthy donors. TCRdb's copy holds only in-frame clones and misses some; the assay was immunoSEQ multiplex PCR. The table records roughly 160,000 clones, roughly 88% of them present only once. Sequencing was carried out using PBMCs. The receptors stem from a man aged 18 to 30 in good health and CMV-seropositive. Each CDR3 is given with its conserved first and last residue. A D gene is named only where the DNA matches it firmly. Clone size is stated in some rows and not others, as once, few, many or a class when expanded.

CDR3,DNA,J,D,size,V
CASSGPGDNSPLHF,TGTGCCAGCAGTGGGCCAGGGGACAATTCACCCCTCCACTTT,TRBJ1-6,.,once,TRBV25-1
CASSLGQQETQYF,TGTGCCAGCAGCTTGGGACAGCAAGAGACCCAGTACTTC,TRBJ2-5,.,few,TRBV5-6
CASSGGVGELFF,TGTGCCAGCAGCGGGGGGGTGGGGGAGCTGTTTTTT,TRBJ2-2,TRBD2,.,TRBV5-4
CASSSDRAGEKLFF,TGCGCCAGCAGCTCGGACAGGGCGGGAGAAAAACTGTTTTTT,TRBJ1-4,TRBD1,.,TRBV5-1
CASSETGSYGYTF,TGTGCCAGCAGTGAGACAGGTTCTTATGGCTACACCTTC,TRBJ1-2,.,.,TRBV28
CASSHPDRDNQPQHF,TGCGCCAGCAGCCACCCGGACAGGGACAATCAGCCCCAGCATTTT,TRBJ1-5,TRBD1,.,TRBV4-1
CASSLSGGYQPQHF,TGTGCCAGCAGTTTGTCAGGGGGGTATCAGCCCCAGCATTTT,TRBJ1-5,TRBD1,few,TRBV6-1
CASSPGLAGGPRTDTQYF,TGTGCCAGCAGCCCGGGACTAGCGGGGGGACCCCGCACAGATACGCAGTATTTT,TRBJ2-3,TRBD2,.,TRBV7-8
CATSPGGTQETQYF,TGTGCCACCAGTCCGGGGGGTACCCAAGAGACCCAGTACTTC,TRBJ2-5,TRBD2,.,TRBV19
CASSTGGGEQFF,TGTGCCAGTAGTACAGGGGGCGGTGAGCAGTTCTTC,TRBJ2-1,TRBD1,.,TRBV19
CASSLRGVETYEQYF,TGTGCCAGCAGCTTAAGGGGGGTGGAGACCTACGAGCAGTACTTC,TRBJ2-7,.,.,TRBV7-3
CASSVSGGGYTF,TGTGCCAGCAGCGTCTCAGGGGGAGGCTACACCTTC,TRBJ1-2,TRBD1,few,TRBV9
CASSEWEQVLQETQYF,TGTGCCAGCAGTGAGTGGGAGCAGGTCCTGCAAGAGACCCAGTACTTC,TRBJ2-5,.,.,TRBV6-1
CAWLLHGGRGFKETQYF,TGTGCCTGGCTTCTTCACGGGGGTCGTGGGTTTAAAGAGACCCAGTACTTC,TRBJ2-5,.,once,TRBV30
CASGPGQGSEQYF,TGTGCTAGTGGTCCGGGACAGGGTTCCGAGCAGTACTTC,TRBJ2-7,TRBD1,.,TRBV12-5
CASTTEETQYF,TGTGCCAGCACCACTGAGGAGACCCAGTACTTC,TRBJ2-5,.,.,TRBV7-6
CASSIEPGLRNTIYF,TGTGCCAGTAGTATAGAGCCGGGACTAAGAAACACCATATATTTT,TRBJ1-3,.,.,TRBV19
CASDTESGNTIYF,TGTGCCAGCGATACCGAGTCCGGAAACACCATATATTTT,TRBJ1-3,.,.,TRBV6-1
CASSQDTGGAGGELFF,TGCGCCAGCAGCCAAGATACCGGGGGAGCGGGCGGGGAGCTGTTTTTT,TRBJ2-2,.,.,TRBV4-3
CASSRTSGGEHEQFF,TGCGCCAGCAGCCGAACTAGCGGGGGGGAACATGAGCAGTTCTTC,TRBJ2-1,TRBD2,.,TRBV4-3
CASSGRGRQSYEQYF,TGTGCCAGCAGTGGAAGGGGGCGTCAATCTTACGAGCAGTACTTC,TRBJ2-7,TRBD1,.,TRBV6-1
CAIKPSTYEKLFF,TGTGCCATCAAACCCAGTACCTATGAAAAACTGTTTTTT,TRBJ1-4,.,.,TRBV10-3
CASSLQGLAGYNEQFF,TGTGCCAGCAGCTTACAGGGACTAGCGGGGTACAATGAGCAGTTCTTC,TRBJ2-1,TRBD2,.,TRBV7-2
CASSLRPSAGNEQFF,TGTGCCAGCAGCTTAAGGCCTAGCGCCGGTAATGAGCAGTTCTTC,TRBJ2-1,.,.,TRBV13
CASSPFHVPSSYEQYF,TGTGCCAGCAGTCCCTTTCATGTGCCTAGCTCCTACGAGCAGTACTTC,TRBJ2-7,.,.,TRBV27
CASSLQGVSYGYTF,TGTGCCAGCAGCTTACAGGGGGTTAGCTATGGCTACACCTTC,TRBJ1-2,TRBD1,many,TRBV11-2
CASIDRGSVYQETQYF,TGTGCCAGCATTGACAGGGGGTCTGTATATCAAGAGACCCAGTACTTC,TRBJ2-5,TRBD1,.,TRBV6-1
CASTRLADRNSPLHF,TGTGCCAGCACGCGCTTGGCGGACAGAAATTCACCCCTCCACTTT,TRBJ1-6,.,once,TRBV11-2
CASSLRQGSSTDTQYF,TGTGCCAGCAGTCTCCGACAGGGGTCTAGCACAGATACGCAGTATTTT,TRBJ2-3,TRBD1,.,TRBV2
CASRPIRGLRGYTF,TGCGCCAGCAGGCCGATCAGGGGGCTTAGAGGCTACACCTTC,TRBJ1-2,TRBD1,.,TRBV5-1
CASLQLPLGNQPQHF,TGTGCCAGCCTACAGCTACCCCTGGGCAATCAGCCCCAGCATTTT,TRBJ1-5,.,.,TRBV6-1
CAISASAAGEQFF,TGTGCCATCAGTGCGTCGGCGGCGGGTGAGCAGTTCTTC,TRBJ2-1,.,.,TRBV10-3
CASSEALRGRTGELFF,TGTGCCAGCAGTGAAGCGTTGCGGGGTCGCACCGGGGAGCTGTTTTTT,TRBJ2-2,.,.,TRBV6-1
CASRAGASGNTIYF,TGTGCCAGCAGGGCAGGGGCAAGTGGAAACACCATATATTTT,TRBJ1-3,.,.,TRBV6-1
CTSSQNRPRSGVGIKETQYF,TGCACCAGCAGCCAAAATCGGCCCCGCAGCGGTGTAGGGATAAAAGAGACCCAGTACTTC,TRBJ2-5,.,.,TRBV1
CASSSWGGETQYF,TGTGCCAGCAGCTCCTGGGGGGGAGAGACCCAGTACTTC,TRBJ2-5,TRBD2,.,TRBV7-3
CSVATSPGTDTQYF,TGCAGCGTTGCGACTAGTCCGGGCACAGATACGCAGTATTTT,TRBJ2-3,.,.,TRBV29-1
CASSLQRGRTDTQYF,TGCGCCAGCAGCCTCCAGCGGGGGCGCACAGATACGCAGTATTTT,TRBJ2-3,TRBD2,.,TRBV5-1
CASSLQSGMIYGYTF,TGTGCCAGCAGCTTACAGTCAGGGATGATCTATGGCTACACCTTC,TRBJ1-2,.,once,TRBV7-2
CSSSLAPGDGYTF,TGTTCCAGCAGCTTAGCGCCAGGCGATGGCTACACCTTC,TRBJ1-2,.,.,TRBV7-9
CASSLGTGINEQYF,TGTGCCAGCAGCTTGGGGACAGGGATCAACGAGCAGTACTTC,TRBJ2-7,TRBD1,once,TRBV7-7
CATKRDKINTGELFF,TGTGCCACCAAAAGGGACAAAATCAACACCGGGGAGCTGTTTTTT,TRBJ2-2,.,.,TRBV15
CASSPPSGLAGPSSYNEQFF,TGCGCCAGCAGCCCTCCCTCGGGACTAGCGGGACCCAGCTCCTACAATGAGCAGTTCTTC,TRBJ2-1,TRBD2,.,TRBV4-1
CASSVPRTEAFF,TGTGCCAGCAGCGTACCCCGCACTGAAGCTTTCTTT,TRBJ1-1,.,.,TRBV9
CASTRTGSPNYGYTF,TGTGCCAGCACCCGGACAGGGAGTCCCAACTATGGCTACACCTTC,TRBJ1-2,TRBD1,.,TRBV28
CASTMGLPDGYTF,TGCGCCAGCACGATGGGACTACCTGATGGCTACACCTTC,TRBJ1-2,.,.,TRBV5-1
CASGGRSSYEQYF,TGTGCCAGCGGCGGGAGGAGCTCCTACGAGCAGTACTTC,TRBJ2-7,TRBD2,few,TRBV2
CASRDGLGLNTEAFF,TGTGCCAGTCGGGATGGGTTAGGACTGAACACTGAAGCTTTCTTT,TRBJ1-1,.,.,TRBV19
CASSSTTDGELFF,TGTGCCAGCAGCTCTACAACAGATGGGGAGCTGTTTTTT,TRBJ2-2,.,.,TRBV5-6
CASSRSAGTPVEKLFF,TGTGCCAGCAGCAGGTCCGCCGGGACACCGGTGGAAAAACTGTTTTTT,TRBJ1-4,.,.,TRBV11-2
CASSSYQETQYF,TGTGCCAGCTCATCGTACCAAGAGACCCAGTACTTC,TRBJ2-5,.,.,TRBV18
CASSLGGHEQFF,TGCGCCAGCAGCTTAGGGGGCCATGAGCAGTTCTTC,TRBJ2-1,TRBD1,.,TRBV5-1
CASSPGMQETQYF,TGCGCCAGCAGCCCAGGGATGCAAGAGACCCAGTACTTC,TRBJ2-5,.,.,TRBV5-1